A selection of T cell receptor beta chains follows, all from one sample in a study of blood T cells in healthy people across ages. TCRdb ran MiXCR on the 5' RACE reads and lists one entry per CDR3 protein. The table lists about 620,000 distinct CDR3 sequences, over 40% of them singletons. Sequences were obtained from blood. The receptors here all came from an elderly woman in good health. Both conserved end residues are part of each CDR3. The D gene is left open where the match is weak. Expanded clones get a size class; other rows say once, few or many, or leave the size out.

clone size: .; J gene: TRBJ2-4; D gene: .; CDR3 length: 15; V gene: TRBV20-1; CDR3 protein: CSAPDRRLAKNIQYF; CDR3 DNA: TGCAGTGCTCCTGACCGACGCCTAGCCAAAAACATTCAGTACTTC
clone size: .; J gene: TRBJ2-7; D gene: TRBD2; CDR3 length: 13; V gene: TRBV20-1; CDR3 protein: CSASQTSDYEQYF; CDR3 DNA: TGCAGTGCTTCTCAGACTAGCGACTACGAGCAGTACTTC
clone size: .; J gene: TRBJ2-4; D gene: TRBD1; CDR3 length: 15; V gene: TRBV5-1; CDR3 protein: CASSLEGQGGNIQYF; CDR3 DNA: TGCGCCAGCAGCTTGGAGGGACAGGGGGGAAACATTCAGTACTTC
clone size: few; J gene: TRBJ2-7; D gene: .; CDR3 length: 12; V gene: TRBV28; CDR3 protein: CASSVTGREQYF; CDR3 DNA: TGTGCCAGCAGTGTTACAGGACGCGAGCAGTACTTC
clone size: .; J gene: TRBJ1-3; D gene: TRBD1; CDR3 length: 16; V gene: TRBV5-1; CDR3 protein: CASSLGMTGSGNTIYF; CDR3 DNA: TGCGCCAGCAGCTTGGGGATGACAGGGTCTGGAAACACCATATATTTT
clone size: many; J gene: TRBJ2-1; D gene: TRBD2; CDR3 length: 19; V gene: TRBV7-9; CDR3 protein: CASSLENGLAGETGNEQFF; CDR3 DNA: TGTGCCAGCAGCTTAGAAAACGGGCTAGCGGGGGAAACGGGGAATGAGCAGTTCTTC
clone size: .; J gene: TRBJ2-5; D gene: .; CDR3 length: 13; V gene: TRBV24-1; CDR3 protein: CATSDVGKETQYF; CDR3 DNA: TGTGCCACCAGTGATGTGGGAAAAGAGACCCAGTACTTC
clone size: many; J gene: TRBJ2-1; D gene: TRBD2; CDR3 length: 16; V gene: TRBV29-1; CDR3 protein: CSVERASGGAYNEQFF; CDR3 DNA: TGCAGCGTTGAACGGGCTAGCGGGGGGGCCTACAATGAGCAGTTCTTC
clone size: .; J gene: TRBJ2-1; D gene: TRBD2; CDR3 length: 15; V gene: TRBV6-1; CDR3 protein: CASKLLAGTYNEQFF; CDR3 DNA: TGTGCCAGCAAACTCCTAGCGGGGACCTACAATGAGCAGTTCTTC
clone size: many; J gene: TRBJ2-1; D gene: .; CDR3 length: 14; V gene: TRBV12-3/TRBV12-4; CDR3 protein: CASSFKRDNNEQFF; CDR3 DNA: TGTGCCAGCAGTTTCAAGCGGGACAACAATGAGCAGTTCTTC
clone size: .; J gene: TRBJ2-5; D gene: TRBD2; CDR3 length: 14; V gene: TRBV5-1; CDR3 protein: CASSLGTIQETQYF; CDR3 DNA: TGCGCCAGCAGCCTCGGGACTATCCAAGAGACCCAGTACTTC
clone size: .; J gene: TRBJ2-7; D gene: TRBD1; CDR3 length: 13; V gene: TRBV29-1; CDR3 protein: CSVAGGNKHEQYF; CDR3 DNA: TGCAGCGTTGCAGGGGGCAATAAGCACGAGCAGTACTTC
clone size: .; J gene: TRBJ2-1; D gene: .; CDR3 length: 17; V gene: TRBV7-2; CDR3 protein: CASSPNPTQVTYNEQFF; CDR3 DNA: TGTGCCAGCAGCCCAAATCCCACACAGGTGACCTACAATGAGCAGTTCTTC
clone size: many; J gene: TRBJ2-1; D gene: .; CDR3 length: 13; V gene: TRBV29-1; CDR3 protein: CSVQDSRYNEQFF; CDR3 DNA: TGCAGCGTACAGGACAGTAGGTACAATGAGCAGTTCTTC
clone size: .; J gene: TRBJ1-3; D gene: .; CDR3 length: 17; V gene: TRBV21-1; CDR3 protein: CASSKDVAGGSGNTIYF; CDR3 DNA: .
clone size: many; J gene: TRBJ1-2; D gene: .; CDR3 length: 13; V gene: TRBV5-1; CDR3 protein: CASSLSQGNGYTF; CDR3 DNA: TGCGCCAGCAGCTTATCACAGGGAAACGGCTACACCTTC
clone size: .; J gene: TRBJ2-1; D gene: TRBD1; CDR3 length: 15; V gene: TRBV28; CDR3 protein: CTSSPTGTGKNEQFF; CDR3 DNA: TGTACCAGCAGTCCAACAGGGACAGGAAAGAATGAGCAGTTCTTC
clone size: .; J gene: TRBJ1-4; D gene: .; CDR3 length: 16; V gene: TRBV28; CDR3 protein: CASSLTRTVGNEKLFF; CDR3 DNA: TGTGCCAGCAGTTTAACCCGGACAGTCGGAAATGAAAAACTGTTTTTT
clone size: many; J gene: TRBJ1-2; D gene: .; CDR3 length: 16; V gene: TRBV19; CDR3 protein: CASSSPGQPGNYGYTF; CDR3 DNA: TGTGCCAGTAGTTCCCCTGGACAGCCTGGGAACTATGGCTACACCTTC
clone size: .; J gene: TRBJ1-1; D gene: TRBD1; CDR3 length: 16; V gene: TRBV20-1; CDR3 protein: CSVASPRGAMNTEAFF; CDR3 DNA: TGCAGTGTCGCATCTCCCAGGGGGGCCATGAACACTGAAGCTTTCTTT
clone size: .; J gene: TRBJ1-2; D gene: .; CDR3 length: 16; V gene: TRBV2; CDR3 protein: CASSELGMGVYYGYTF; CDR3 DNA: TGTGCCAGCAGTGAATTAGGAATGGGCGTGTACTATGGCTACACCTTC
clone size: .; J gene: TRBJ2-3; D gene: TRBD2; CDR3 length: 18; V gene: TRBV2; CDR3 protein: CASSAGTSGVSSTDTQYF; CDR3 DNA: TGTGCCAGCAGTGCGGGGACTAGCGGAGTTTCTAGCACAGATACGCAGTATTTT
clone size: few; J gene: TRBJ2-7; D gene: TRBD2; CDR3 length: 15; V gene: TRBV5-1; CDR3 protein: CASSFRTRSYNEQYF; CDR3 DNA: TGCGCCAGCAGCTTCAGGACTAGATCCTACAATGAGCAGTACTTC
clone size: .; J gene: TRBJ1-5; D gene: .; CDR3 length: 13; V gene: TRBV12-3/TRBV12-4; CDR3 protein: CASIQDGGQPQHF; CDR3 DNA: TGTGCCAGCATTCAGGACGGGGGGCAGCCCCAGCATTTT
clone size: .; J gene: TRBJ1-4; D gene: .; CDR3 length: 15; V gene: TRBV10-3; CDR3 protein: CAISGRAGGNEKLFF; CDR3 DNA: TGTGCCATCAGTGGAAGGGCCGGGGGTAATGAAAAACTGTTTTTT
clone size: .; J gene: TRBJ1-1; D gene: TRBD1; CDR3 length: 15; V gene: TRBV6-6; CDR3 protein: CASSYSAGGSPEAFF; CDR3 DNA: TGTGCCAGCAGTTACTCTGCAGGGGGCTCTCCTGAAGCTTTCTTT
clone size: few; J gene: TRBJ1-1; D gene: TRBD1; CDR3 length: 14; V gene: TRBV7-2; CDR3 protein: CASSLDQGVTEAFF; CDR3 DNA: TGTGCCAGCAGCTTAGACCAGGGGGTTACTGAAGCTTTCTTT
clone size: .; J gene: TRBJ2-3; D gene: TRBD2; CDR3 length: 15; V gene: TRBV2; CDR3 protein: CASSEGLADTDTQYF; CDR3 DNA: TGTGCCAGCAGTGAAGGACTAGCGGATACAGATACGCAGTATTTT
clone size: .; J gene: TRBJ2-1; D gene: TRBD2; CDR3 length: 17; V gene: TRBV7-9; CDR3 protein: CASSLLGSGRHYNEQFF; CDR3 DNA: TGTGCCAGCAGCTTATTAGGTAGCGGGAGGCACTACAATGAGCAGTTCTTC
clone size: few; J gene: TRBJ1-4; D gene: .; CDR3 length: 16; V gene: TRBV3-1; CDR3 protein: CASSQAGAGSNEKLFF; CDR3 DNA: TGTGCCAGCAGCCAGGCCGGCGCGGGGTCTAATGAAAAACTGTTTTTT
clone size: many; J gene: TRBJ2-7; D gene: .; CDR3 length: 14; V gene: TRBV7-9; CDR3 protein: CASSPLSVLPEQYF; CDR3 DNA: TGTGCCAGCAGCCCTCTCTCGGTCCTACCCGAGCAGTACTTC
clone size: many; J gene: TRBJ2-5; D gene: .; CDR3 length: 15; V gene: TRBV12-3/TRBV12-4; CDR3 protein: CARVIGPYPGKTQYF; CDR3 DNA: TGTGCCAGGGTCATTGGACCTTACCCTGGGAAGACCCAGTACTTC
clone size: .; J gene: TRBJ2-3; D gene: .; CDR3 length: 13; V gene: TRBV20-1; CDR3 protein: CSARGPTQGAQYF; CDR3 DNA: TGCAGTGCTAGAGGCCCGACGCAGGGCGCGCAGTATTTT
clone size: .; J gene: TRBJ2-5; D gene: .; CDR3 length: 15; V gene: TRBV5-1; CDR3 protein: CASSLTAQGQETQYF; CDR3 DNA: TGCGCCAGCAGCTTGACGGCCCAAGGGCAAGAGACCCAGTACTTC
clone size: .; J gene: TRBJ2-6; D gene: TRBD1; CDR3 length: 13; V gene: TRBV29-1; CDR3 protein: CSYQGVGANVLTF; CDR3 DNA: TGCAGCTACCAGGGGGTTGGGGCCAACGTCCTGACTTTC
clone size: .; J gene: TRBJ1-1; D gene: .; CDR3 length: 14; V gene: TRBV7-9; CDR3 protein: CASSQRGGANIPFF; CDR3 DNA: TGTGCCAGCAGTCAACGGGGGGGGGCCAACATACCTTTCTTT
clone size: few; J gene: TRBJ1-5; D gene: .; CDR3 length: 16; V gene: TRBV28; CDR3 protein: CASSLRVGAGNQPQHF; CDR3 DNA: TGTGCCAGCAGTTTACGAGTCGGGGCGGGTAATCAGCCCCAGCATTTT
clone size: .; J gene: TRBJ2-7; D gene: TRBD2; CDR3 length: 15; V gene: TRBV20-1; CDR3 protein: CSAVLAALSSYEQYF; CDR3 DNA: TGCAGTGCTGTTCTAGCGGCCCTATCATCCTACGAGCAGTACTTC
clone size: many; J gene: TRBJ2-3; D gene: .; CDR3 length: 14; V gene: TRBV12-3/TRBV12-4; CDR3 protein: CASSLTGPTDTQYF; CDR3 DNA: TGCGCCAGCAGCCTTACAGGGCCCACAGATACGCAGTATTTT
clone size: many; J gene: TRBJ2-4; D gene: .; CDR3 length: 16; V gene: TRBV20-1; CDR3 protein: CSARTKGAQATNIQYF; CDR3 DNA: TGCAGTGCTAGGACTAAAGGGGCGCAAGCTACGAACATTCAGTACTTC
clone size: few; J gene: TRBJ2-5; D gene: .; CDR3 length: 13; V gene: TRBV12-5; CDR3 protein: CASACGPQETQYF; CDR3 DNA: TGTGCTAGTGCCTGCGGGCCACAGGAGACCCAGTACTTC
clone size: many; J gene: TRBJ2-4; D gene: .; CDR3 length: 15; V gene: TRBV7-2; CDR3 protein: CASSFQGTDKNIQYF; CDR3 DNA: TGTGCCAGCAGTTTTCAGGGAACTGACAAAAACATTCAGTACTTC
clone size: .; J gene: TRBJ2-5; D gene: TRBD2; CDR3 length: 13; V gene: TRBV29-1; CDR3 protein: CSVETGVGGEQYF; CDR3 DNA: TGCAGCGTTGAAACAGGCGTGGGAGGGGAGCAGTACTTC
clone size: once; J gene: TRBJ2-3; D gene: .; CDR3 length: 20; V gene: TRBV2; CDR3 protein: CASSEALGAGLLASTDTQYF; CDR3 DNA: TGTGCCAGCAGTGAAGCGCTTGGGGCGGGGCTACTTGCTAGCACAGATACGCAGTATTTT
clone size: many; J gene: TRBJ2-5; D gene: TRBD1; CDR3 length: 16; V gene: TRBV5-1; CDR3 protein: CASSLGDRANQETQYF; CDR3 DNA: TGCGCCAGCAGCTTGGGGGACAGGGCCAACCAAGAGACCCAGTACTTC
clone size: many; J gene: TRBJ2-5; D gene: .; CDR3 length: 17; V gene: TRBV20-1; CDR3 protein: CSARDLVGGGLPETQYF; CDR3 DNA: TGCAGTGCTAGAGATCTGGTCGGCGGGGGCCTTCCGGAGACCCAGTACTTC
clone size: many; J gene: TRBJ2-7; D gene: .; CDR3 length: 11; V gene: TRBV3-1; CDR3 protein: CASSRIYEQYF; CDR3 DNA: TGTGCCAGCAGCCGTATCTACGAGCAGTACTTC
clone size: few; J gene: TRBJ1-1; D gene: .; CDR3 length: 14; V gene: TRBV14; CDR3 protein: CASSQRYGGTEAFF; CDR3 DNA: TGTGCCAGCAGCCAAAGGTACGGGGGCACTGAAGCTTTCTTT
clone size: .; J gene: TRBJ2-4; D gene: TRBD1; CDR3 length: 16; V gene: TRBV5-1; CDR3 protein: CASGVGQGIAKNIQYF; CDR3 DNA: TGCGCCAGCGGCGTCGGACAGGGGATAGCCAAAAACATTCAGTACTTC
clone size: few; J gene: TRBJ2-1; D gene: .; CDR3 length: 14; V gene: TRBV20-1; CDR3 protein: CSARVGQGLNEQFF; CDR3 DNA: TGCAGTGCTAGAGTGGGCCAGGGGCTCAATGAGCAGTTCTTC
clone size: .; J gene: TRBJ2-1; D gene: .; CDR3 length: 12; V gene: TRBV20-1; CDR3 protein: CSATDLYNEQFF; CDR3 DNA: TGCAGTGCAACCGACTTGTACAATGAGCAGTTCTTC
clone size: many; J gene: TRBJ2-3; D gene: TRBD2; CDR3 length: 15; V gene: TRBV27; CDR3 protein: CASRLAGGFTDTQYF; CDR3 DNA: TGTGCCAGCCGACTAGCGGGAGGGTTCACAGATACGCAGTATTTT
clone size: .; J gene: TRBJ2-1; D gene: TRBD1; CDR3 length: 17; V gene: TRBV5-1; CDR3 protein: CASSGNPTGHQINEQFF; CDR3 DNA: TGCGCCAGCAGCGGGAACCCGACAGGGCATCAAATCAATGAGCAGTTCTTC
clone size: many; J gene: TRBJ2-5; D gene: .; CDR3 length: 14; V gene: TRBV9; CDR3 protein: CASSVSLAGETQYF; CDR3 DNA: TGTGCCAGCAGCGTGAGTCTAGCCGGCGAGACCCAGTACTTC
clone size: few; J gene: TRBJ2-5; D gene: .; CDR3 length: 14; V gene: TRBV9; CDR3 protein: CASSPWTGQETQYF; CDR3 DNA: TGTGCCAGCAGCCCCTGGACTGGGCAAGAGACCCAGTACTTC
clone size: many; J gene: TRBJ1-6; D gene: .; CDR3 length: 9; V gene: TRBV6-2/TRBV6-3; CDR3 protein: CASGPPLHF; CDR3 DNA: TGTGCCAGCGGCCCACCCCTCCACTTT
clone size: .; J gene: TRBJ2-7; D gene: .; CDR3 length: 12; V gene: TRBV7-6; CDR3 protein: CASSGSNYEQYF; CDR3 DNA: TGTGCCAGCAGCGGCAGTAACTACGAGCAGTACTTC
clone size: many; J gene: TRBJ2-3; D gene: TRBD2; CDR3 length: 20; V gene: TRBV4-1; CDR3 protein: CASSQESGLAGGPRPDTQYF; CDR3 DNA: TGCGCCAGCAGCCAAGAGAGCGGACTAGCGGGAGGGCCGAGACCAGATACGCAGTATTTT